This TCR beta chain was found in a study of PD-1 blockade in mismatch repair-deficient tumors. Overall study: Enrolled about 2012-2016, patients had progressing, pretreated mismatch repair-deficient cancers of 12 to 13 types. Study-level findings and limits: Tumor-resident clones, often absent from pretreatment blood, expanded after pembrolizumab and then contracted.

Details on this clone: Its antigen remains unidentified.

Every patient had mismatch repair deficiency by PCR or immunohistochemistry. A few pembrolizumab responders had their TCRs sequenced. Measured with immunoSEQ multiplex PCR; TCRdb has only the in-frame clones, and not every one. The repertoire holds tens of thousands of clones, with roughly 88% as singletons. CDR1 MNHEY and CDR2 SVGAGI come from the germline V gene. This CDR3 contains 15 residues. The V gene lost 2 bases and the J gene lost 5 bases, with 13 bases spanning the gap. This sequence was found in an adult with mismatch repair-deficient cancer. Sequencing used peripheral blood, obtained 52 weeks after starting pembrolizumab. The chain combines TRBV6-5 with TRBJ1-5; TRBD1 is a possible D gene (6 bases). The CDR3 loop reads CASSYRGGPDQPQHF. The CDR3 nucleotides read TGTGCCAGCAGTTACCGGGGGGGGCCGGATCAGCCCCAGCATTTT.